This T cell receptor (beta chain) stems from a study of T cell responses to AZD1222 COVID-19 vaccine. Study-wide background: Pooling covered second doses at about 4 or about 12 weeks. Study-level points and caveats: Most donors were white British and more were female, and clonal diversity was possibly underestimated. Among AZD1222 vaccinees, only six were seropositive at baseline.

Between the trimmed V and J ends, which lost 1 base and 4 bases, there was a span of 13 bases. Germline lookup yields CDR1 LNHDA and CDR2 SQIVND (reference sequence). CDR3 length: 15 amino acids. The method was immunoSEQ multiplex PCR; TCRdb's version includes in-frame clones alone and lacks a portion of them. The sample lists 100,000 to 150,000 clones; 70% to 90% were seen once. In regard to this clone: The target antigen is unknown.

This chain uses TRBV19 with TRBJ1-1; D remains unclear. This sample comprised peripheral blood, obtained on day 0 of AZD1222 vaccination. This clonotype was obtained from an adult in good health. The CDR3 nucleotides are TGTGCCAGTAGTATAGGGCCAGGAATGGGCACTGAAGCTTTCTTT. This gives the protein CASSIGPGMGTEAFF.